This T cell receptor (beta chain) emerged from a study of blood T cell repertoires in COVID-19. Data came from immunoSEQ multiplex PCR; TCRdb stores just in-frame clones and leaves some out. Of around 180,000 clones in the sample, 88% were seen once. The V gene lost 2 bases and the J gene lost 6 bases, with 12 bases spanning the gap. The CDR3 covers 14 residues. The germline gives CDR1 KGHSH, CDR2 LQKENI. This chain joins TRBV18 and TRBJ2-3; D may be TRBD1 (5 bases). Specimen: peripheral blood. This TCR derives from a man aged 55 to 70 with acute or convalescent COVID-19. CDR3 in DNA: TGTGCCAGCTCACCAGGACAAGCCCGGGATACGCAGTATTTT. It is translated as CASSPGQARDTQYF. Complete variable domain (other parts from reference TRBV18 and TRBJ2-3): NAGVMQNPRHLVRRRGQEARLRCSPMKGHSHVYWYRQLPEEGLKFMVYLQKENIIDESGMPKERFSAEFPKEGPSILRIQQVVRGDSAAYFCASSPGQARDTQYFGPGTRLTVL.